This entry lists 24 T cell receptor beta chains sequenced from one sample in a study of Ad26.COV2.S vaccination and SARS-CoV-2 variants. Sequenced by immunoSEQ multiplex PCR; TCRdb stores in-frame clones only, minus some. The table shows a few hundred thousand clones, with about 92% occurring only once. Treatment indicated: some 20 received Ad26.COV2.S at low or high dose, single or two shots; a few received placebo; per-sample allocation not given. Samples were taken on day 63 after the first vaccine or placebo injection. The sequenced sample was peripheral blood, obtained in a trial of Ad26.COV2.S vaccine versus placebo. These receptors were taken from a person between 18 and 60 years old who received the Ad26.COV2.S COVID-19 vaccine or a placebo.

The rearrangement uses TRBV28 and TRBJ2-4, with TRBD2 as a possible D gene (5 bases). There are 17 residues in the CDR3. Between the trimmed V and J ends, which lost 1 base and 1 base, there was a span of 14 bases. Germline values: CDR1 MDHEN, CDR2 SYDVKM. This CDR3 reads CASSLYAGSGAKNIQYF. In DNA, the CDR3 is TGTGCCAGCAGTTTATATGCGGGCTCGGGTGCCAAAAACATTCAGTACTTC.

This clone was seen only once. The rearrangement uses TRBV3-1 (or the pseudogene TRBV3-2) and TRBJ2-1; 8 bases align to TRBD2. The length of the CDR3 is 13 residues. Germline trimming cut 7 bases from V and 3 bases from J; bases unmatched to any gene: 2. Germline lookup yields CDR1 LGHDT and CDR2 YNNKEL (reference sequence). The CDR3 loop is CASKGLDYNEQFF. As DNA, the CDR3 is TGTGCCAGCAAGGGACTAGACTACAATGAGCAGTTCTTC.

Regarding this clone: The sample has other DNA sequences that encode this CDR3 too. The chain is built from TRBV5-4 and TRBJ2-7; weak D call: TRBD2 (5 bases). The germline V and J ends were trimmed by 2 bases and 0 bases, with 6 bases remaining between them. Germline-derived CDR1 and CDR2 are SGHNT and YYREEE (reference sequence). This CDR3 is 13 amino acids long. The CDR3 DNA is TGTGCCAGCAGCTTAGGGAGCTCCTACGAGCAGTACTTC. Its translation: CASSLGSSYEQYF.

This chain connects TRBV11-2 to TRBJ1-3; possible D gene TRBD1, 5 bases. This CDR3 is built from 15 residues. With 1 base removed from V and 12 bases from J, the gap between germline ends came to 19 bases. The germline CDR1 and CDR2 sequences are SGHAT and FQNNGV. CDR3 nucleotide sequence: TGTGCCAGCAGCTTAGCTCGGGGCCCGGGAGAGGGCATATATTTT. It codes for CASSLARGPGEGIYF.

The chain carries TRBV5-1 and TRBJ2-7; D unclear. Germline CDR1 reads SGHRS; CDR2 reads YFSETQ. The V end was cut by 3 bases, the J end by 0 bases, with 7 bases between. The CDR3 sequence is 13 residues long. CDR3 sequence: CASSWRSSYEQYF. CDR3 nucleotides: TGCGCCAGCAGCTGGAGAAGCTCCTACGAGCAGTACTTC.

This clone showed up just once. The V gene is TRBV10-3, the J gene TRBJ2-7, with no clear D. V lost 3 bases and J lost 0, with 9 bases in between. Germline values: CDR1 ENHRY, CDR2 SYGVKD. This CDR3 has 14 residues. CDR3: CAISDTRISYEQYF. As DNA, the CDR3 is TGTGCCATCAGTGATACAAGGATCTCCTACGAGCAGTACTTC.

This chain connects TRBV29-1 to TRBJ1-4, with TRBD1 as a possible D gene (5 bases). Germline values: CDR1 SQVTM, CDR2 ANQGSEA. CDR3 length: 12 amino acids. V shed 7 bases and J shed 4 bases, with 10 bases lying between them. CDR3 nucleotides: TGCAGCGCGACAGAAAGTAATGAAAAACTGTTTTTT. As protein: CSATESNEKLFF.

The chain has TRBV5-1 and TRBJ2-7; TRBD1 or TRBD2 may be the D gene (6 bases each). V lost 0 bases to trimming and J lost 3 bases, with 19 bases between them. The V gene's germline CDR1 is SGHRS and CDR2 YFSETQ. The CDR3 loop spans 17 amino acids. CDR3 coding DNA: TGCGCCAGCAGCTTGGATAGGAGGGGGGTAAATGGCTACGAGCAGTACTTC. It encodes CASSLDRRGVNGYEQYF. Complete variable domain (other parts from reference TRBV5-1 and TRBJ2-7): KAGVTQTPRYLIKTRGQQVTLSCSPISGHRSVSWYQQTPGQGLQFLFEYFSETQRNKGNFPGRFSGRQFSNSRSEMNVSTLELGDSALYLCASSLDRRGVNGYEQYFGPGTRLTVT.

This rearrangement joins TRBV9 to TRBJ2-7; the D gene could be TRBD1 or TRBD2 (5 bases each). In germline, CDR1 is SGDLS, CDR2 YYNGEE. V was cut by 0 bases and J by 7 bases, with 14 bases left in between. This CDR3 is 14 amino acids long. CDR3 loop: CASSVGAAWGEQYF. DNA of the CDR3: TGTGCCAGCAGCGTAGGGGCAGCGTGGGGGGAGCAGTACTTC.

The chain carries TRBV28 and TRBJ1-1, with 7 bases lining up with TRBD1. Germline values: CDR1 MDHEN, CDR2 SYDVKM. V lost 6 bases and J lost 4; bases outside the gene matches: 2. The CDR3 spans 12 residues. CDR3 DNA: TGTGCCAGCAGAGACAGGGTCACTGAAGCTTTCTTT. It translates to CASRDRVTEAFF.

This chain links TRBV2 with TRBJ1-2; maybe TRBD1 (6 bases). Germline V gene sequence: CDR1 SNHLY, CDR2 FYNNEI. The CDR3 loop spans 15 amino acids. Trimming stripped 6 bases from V and 4 bases from J, with 18 bases between. CDR3 coding DNA: TGTGCCAGCAGGGCCGGGACACCACTAACCTATGGCTACACCTTC. It codes for CASRAGTPLTYGYTF.

V is TRBV18 and J is TRBJ1-1, with TRBD1 matching 9 bases. CDR1 is KGHSH and CDR2 is LQKENI in the germline V gene. Germline trimming cut 4 bases from V and 3 bases from J; bases unmatched to any gene: 6. The CDR3 loop spans 15 amino acids. The DNA of the CDR3 is TGTGCCAGCTCACAAAACAGGGGGCGCGACACTGAAGCTTTCTTT. Translating gives CASSQNRGRDTEAFF.

The chain carries TRBV19 and TRBJ1-1; TRBD1 aligns across 8 bases. Germline CDR1 and CDR2: LNHDA and SQIVND (reference sequence). The V gene end was trimmed by 4 bases and the J gene end by 10 bases; junction bases not matched to a gene: 14. The CDR3 length is 15 residues. The CDR3 sequence is CASSRSAGGTRGAFF. The CDR3 DNA is TGTGCCAGTAGTAGGTCGGCAGGGGGCACCCGGGGAGCTTTCTTT.

V usage is TRBV5-1 and J usage is TRBJ2-3; D assignment may be TRBD1 or TRBD2 (5 bases each). V gave up 2 bases and J gave up 0 bases, with 13 bases separating them. CDR3 length: 16 amino acids. Germline V gives CDR1 SGHRS, CDR2 YFSETQ. The CDR3 nucleotides are TGCGCCAGCAGCTTTGGGACGTTGGCTAGCACAGATACGCAGTATTTT. This codes for CASSFGTLASTDTQYF.

Concerning this clone: The sample has other DNA sequences that encode this CDR3 too. The chain combines TRBV7-9 with TRBJ1-1, with unresolved D. The CDR3 has 14 amino acids. Trimming removed 2 bases from V and 0 bases from J, with 7 bases in between. Germline CDR1 and CDR2: SEHNR and FQNEAQ (reference sequence). The CDR3 DNA sequence: TGTGCCAGCAGCTTAAGTACGGTGAACACTGAAGCTTTCTTT. Translating gives CASSLSTVNTEAFF.

This clone has a single count. The chain carries TRBV6-5 and TRBJ2-1; 8 nucleotides match TRBD1. Germline V lookup: CDR1 MNHEY, CDR2 SVGAGI. The CDR3 consists of 15 residues. V dropped 7 bases and J dropped 7; count of bases not matched to a gene: 12. The CDR3 here is CASTRPLTGGNEQFF. CDR3 bases: TGTGCCAGCACCCGACCCCTAACAGGGGGGAATGAGCAGTTCTTC.

J is TRBJ2-1 and V is TRBV28; D gene ambiguous. CDR3 length equals 15 residues. Per the germline V gene, CDR1 is MDHEN and CDR2 is SYDVKM. Trimming pared 8 bases from V and 1 base from J, leaving 15 bases between. The CDR3 DNA reads as TGTGCCAGCGGTAAGCCCCGAGGATCCTACAATGAGCAGTTCTTC. Translation gives CASGKPRGSYNEQFF.

This clone was detected a few times. The chain employs TRBV29-1 and TRBJ2-5, with D uncertain. In germline, CDR1 is SQVTM, CDR2 ANQGSEA. The CDR3 is made up of 12 amino acids. With 1 base removed from V and 5 bases from J, the gap between germline ends came to 8 bases. Here the CDR3 reads CSVEGETETQYF. DNA of the CDR3: TGCAGCGTTGAAGGAGAAACGGAGACCCAGTACTTC. Filled out from reference TRBV29-1 and TRBJ2-5, the complete variable domain reads SAVISQKPSRDICQRGTSLTIQCQVDSQVTMMFWYRQQPGQSLTLIATANQGSEATYESGFVIDKFPISRPNLTFSTLTVSNMSPEDSSIYLCSVEGETETQYFGPGTRLLVL.

V gene TRBV6-2 or TRBV6-3 combines with J gene TRBJ2-5; D remains unclear. The CDR3 is 14 residues long. With 5 bases removed from V and 1 base from J, the gap between germline ends came to 11 bases. Germline values: CDR1 MNHEY, CDR2 SVGEGT. CDR3 protein: CASSLSARQETQYF. CDR3 nucleotide sequence: TGTGCCAGCAGTCTTTCAGCCCGCCAAGAGACCCAGTACTTC.

V usage is TRBV29-1 and J usage is TRBJ2-3, with 7 nucleotides matching TRBD1. CDR3 length equals 12 residues. Trimming at V came to 7 bases and at J to 3 bases, leaving 4 bases not matched to a gene. Germline lookup yields CDR1 SQVTM and CDR2 ANQGSEA. CDR3 sequence reads: CSARQGTDTQYF. CDR3 sequence (DNA): TGCAGCGCCAGACAGGGAACAGATACGCAGTATTTT.

The chain uses TRBV6-2 or TRBV6-3 and TRBJ2-1; TRBD2 matches 9 bases. CDR1 is MNHEY and CDR2 is SVGEGT in the germline V gene. CDR3 length equals 17 residues. With 5 bases clipped from V and 7 bases from J, the junction kept 15 bases outside the gene matches. The CDR3 sequence: CASSPPSLAGGPNEQFF. The CDR3 nucleotides read TGTGCCAGCAGTCCCCCCTCCCTGGCGGGAGGGCCGAATGAGCAGTTCTTC.

The chain is built from TRBV9 and TRBJ2-1; 8 positions match TRBD2. This CDR3 has 17 residues. The ends lost 2 bases at V and 3 bases at J; junction bases unmatched: 10. Germline V gene data show CDR1 as SGDLS and CDR2 as YYNGEE. The CDR3 sequence is CASSVQSITSGYNEQFF. The DNA of the CDR3 is TGTGCCAGCAGCGTCCAATCCATTACTAGCGGCTACAATGAGCAGTTCTTC.

The chain joins TRBV7-2 to TRBJ1-2; 7 bases map to TRBD1. The CDR3 length is 16 residues. The trim removed 5 bases at V and 2 bases at J, leaving 11 bases unmatched. Germline CDR1 is SGHTA and CDR2 is FQGNSA. The CDR3 loop is CASSLETGRNNYGYTF. As DNA, the CDR3 is TGTGCCAGCAGCCTTGAGACAGGGAGAAACAACTATGGCTACACCTTC.

This clone was observed a single time. The chain is built from TRBV14 and TRBJ2-7, with TRBD1 as a possible D gene (5 bases). The CDR3 is made up of 13 amino acids. Germline V gene lookup returns CDR1 SGHDN and CDR2 FVKESK. The V end was cut by 5 bases, the J end by 4 bases, with 12 bases between. The CDR3 DNA is TGTGCCAGCAGCTGGCAGGGTAGTTACGAGCAGTACTTC. It encodes CASSWQGSYEQYF.